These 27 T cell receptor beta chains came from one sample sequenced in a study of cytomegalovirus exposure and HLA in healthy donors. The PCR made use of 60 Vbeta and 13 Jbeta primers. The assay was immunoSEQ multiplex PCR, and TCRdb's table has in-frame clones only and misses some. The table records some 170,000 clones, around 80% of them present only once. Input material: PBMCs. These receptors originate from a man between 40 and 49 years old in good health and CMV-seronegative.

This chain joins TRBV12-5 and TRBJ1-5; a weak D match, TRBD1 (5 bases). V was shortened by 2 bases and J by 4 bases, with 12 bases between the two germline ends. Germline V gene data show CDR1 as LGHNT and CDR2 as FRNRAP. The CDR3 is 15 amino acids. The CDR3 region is CASGLSQSGNQPQHF. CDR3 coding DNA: TGTGCTAGTGGTTTGAGTCAGTCAGGGAATCAGCCCCAGCATTTT. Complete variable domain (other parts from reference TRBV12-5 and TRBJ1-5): DARVTQTPRHKVTEMGQEVTMRCQPILGHNTVFWYRQTMMQGLELLAYFRNRAPLDDSGMPKDRFSAEMPDATLATLKIQPSEPRDSAVYFCASGLSQSGNQPQHFGDGTRLSIL.

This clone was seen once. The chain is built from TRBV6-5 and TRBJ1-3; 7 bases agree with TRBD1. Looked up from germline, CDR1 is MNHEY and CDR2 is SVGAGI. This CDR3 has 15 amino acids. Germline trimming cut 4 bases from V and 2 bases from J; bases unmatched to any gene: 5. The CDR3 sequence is CASSLTGTAGNTIYF. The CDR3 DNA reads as TGTGCCAGCAGTTTGACCGGGACAGCTGGAAACACCATATATTTT.

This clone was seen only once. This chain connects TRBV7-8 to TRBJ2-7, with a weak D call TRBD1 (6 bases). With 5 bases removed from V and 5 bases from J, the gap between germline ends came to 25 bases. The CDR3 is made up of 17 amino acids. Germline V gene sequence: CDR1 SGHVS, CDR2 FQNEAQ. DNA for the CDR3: TGTGCCAGCAGCCCGGCCAGCTCAGGGGAGACCCTTGACGAGCAGTACTTC. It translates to CASSPASSGETLDEQYF.

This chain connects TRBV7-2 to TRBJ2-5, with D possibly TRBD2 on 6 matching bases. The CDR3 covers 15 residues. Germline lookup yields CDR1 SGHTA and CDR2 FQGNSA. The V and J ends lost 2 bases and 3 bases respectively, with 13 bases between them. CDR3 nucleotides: TGTGCCAGCAGCTTATCGGGGCGCGGGGAAGAGACCCAGTACTTC. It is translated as CASSLSGRGEETQYF.

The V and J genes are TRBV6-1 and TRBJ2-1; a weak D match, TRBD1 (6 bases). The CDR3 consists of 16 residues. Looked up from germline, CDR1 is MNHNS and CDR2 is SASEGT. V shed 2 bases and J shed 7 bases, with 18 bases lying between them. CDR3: CASSEWGQGPPNEQFF. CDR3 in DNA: TGTGCCAGCAGTGAATGGGGTCAGGGGCCCCCTAATGAGCAGTTCTTC.

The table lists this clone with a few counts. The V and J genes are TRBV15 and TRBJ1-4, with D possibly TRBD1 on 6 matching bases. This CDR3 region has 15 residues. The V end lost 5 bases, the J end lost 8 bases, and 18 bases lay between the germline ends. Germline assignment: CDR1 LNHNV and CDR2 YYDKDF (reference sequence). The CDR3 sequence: CATSDRQEPVEKLFF. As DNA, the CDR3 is TGTGCCACCAGCGACCGACAGGAGCCTGTCGAAAAACTGTTTTTT.

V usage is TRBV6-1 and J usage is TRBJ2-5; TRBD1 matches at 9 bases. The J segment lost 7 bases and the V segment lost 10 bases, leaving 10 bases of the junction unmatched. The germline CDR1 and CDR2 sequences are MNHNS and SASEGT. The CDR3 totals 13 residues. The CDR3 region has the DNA TGTGCCACCCAGACCTTACAGGGGGCGACCCAGTACTTC. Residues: CATQTLQGATQYF.

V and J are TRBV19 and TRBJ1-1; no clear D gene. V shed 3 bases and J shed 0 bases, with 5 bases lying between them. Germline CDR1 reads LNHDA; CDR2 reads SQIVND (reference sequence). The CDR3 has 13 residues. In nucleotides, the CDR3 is TGTGCCAGTAGTATCGGGATGAACACTGAAGCTTTCTTT. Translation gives CASSIGMNTEAFF.

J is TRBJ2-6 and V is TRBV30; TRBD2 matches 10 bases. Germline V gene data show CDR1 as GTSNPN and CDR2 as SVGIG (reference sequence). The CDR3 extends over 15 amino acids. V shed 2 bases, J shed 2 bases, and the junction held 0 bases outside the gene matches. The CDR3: CAWSTSGAGANVLTF. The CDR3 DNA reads TGTGCCTGGAGTACTAGCGGGGCTGGGGCCAACGTCCTGACTTTC.

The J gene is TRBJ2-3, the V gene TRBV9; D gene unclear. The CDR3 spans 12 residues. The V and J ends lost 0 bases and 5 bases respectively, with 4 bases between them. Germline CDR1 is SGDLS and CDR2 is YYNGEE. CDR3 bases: TGTGCCAGCAGCGTAGGGCAAGATACGCAGTATTTT. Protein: CASSVGQDTQYF.

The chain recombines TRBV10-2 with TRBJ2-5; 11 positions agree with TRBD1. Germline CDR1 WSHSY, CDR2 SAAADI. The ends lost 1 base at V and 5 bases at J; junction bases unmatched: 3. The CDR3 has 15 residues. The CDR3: CASSEWTGGPETQYF. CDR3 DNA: TGCGCCAGCAGTGAGTGGACAGGGGGCCCCGAGACCCAGTACTTC.

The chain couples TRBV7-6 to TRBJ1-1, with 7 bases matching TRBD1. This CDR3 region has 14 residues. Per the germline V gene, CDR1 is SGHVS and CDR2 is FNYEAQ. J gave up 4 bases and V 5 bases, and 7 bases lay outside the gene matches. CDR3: CASSPQGWTTEAFF. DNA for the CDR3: TGTGCCAGCAGCCCACAGGGGTGGACCACTGAAGCTTTCTTT.

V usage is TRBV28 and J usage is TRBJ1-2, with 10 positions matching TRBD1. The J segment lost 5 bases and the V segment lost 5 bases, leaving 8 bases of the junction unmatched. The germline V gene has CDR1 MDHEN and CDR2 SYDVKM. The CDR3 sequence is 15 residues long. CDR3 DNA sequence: TGTGCCAGCAGTCCTCCCCGGGACAGGGGTTATGGCTACACCTTC. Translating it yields CASSPPRDRGYGYTF.

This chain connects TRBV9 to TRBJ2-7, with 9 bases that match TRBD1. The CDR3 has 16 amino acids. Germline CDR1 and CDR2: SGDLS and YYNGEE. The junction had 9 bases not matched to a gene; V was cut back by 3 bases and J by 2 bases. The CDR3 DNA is TGTGCCAGCAGCGCTGGGCCGGGACAGGGAGCCTACGAGCAGTACTTC. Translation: CASSAGPGQGAYEQYF.

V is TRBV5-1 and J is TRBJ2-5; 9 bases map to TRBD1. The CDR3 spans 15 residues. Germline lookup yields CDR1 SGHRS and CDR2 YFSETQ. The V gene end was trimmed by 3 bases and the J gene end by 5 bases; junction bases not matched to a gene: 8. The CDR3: CASSSTGGGSETQYF. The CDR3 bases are TGCGCCAGCAGCTCTACAGGGGGCGGGTCGGAGACCCAGTACTTC.

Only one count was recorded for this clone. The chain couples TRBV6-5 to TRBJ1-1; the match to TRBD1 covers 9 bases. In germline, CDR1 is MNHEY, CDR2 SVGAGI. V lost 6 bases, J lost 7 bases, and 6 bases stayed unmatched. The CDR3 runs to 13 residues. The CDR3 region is CASSYGQGSEAFF. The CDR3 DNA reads TGTGCCAGCAGCTACGGACAGGGGAGTGAAGCTTTCTTT.

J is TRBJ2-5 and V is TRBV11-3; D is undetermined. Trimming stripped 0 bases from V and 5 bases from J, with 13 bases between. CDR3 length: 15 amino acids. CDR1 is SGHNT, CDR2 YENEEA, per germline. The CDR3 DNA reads TGTGCCAGCAGCTTAGACCCTAGGTCCCGGGAGACCCAGTACTTC. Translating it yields CASSLDPRSRETQYF.

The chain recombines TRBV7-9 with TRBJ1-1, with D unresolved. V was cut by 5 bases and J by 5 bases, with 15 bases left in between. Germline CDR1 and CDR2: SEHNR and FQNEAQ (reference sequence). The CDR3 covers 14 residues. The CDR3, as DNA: TGTGCCAGCAGCAACACTACGAGGAAGACTGAAGCTTTCTTT. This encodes CASSNTTRKTEAFF.

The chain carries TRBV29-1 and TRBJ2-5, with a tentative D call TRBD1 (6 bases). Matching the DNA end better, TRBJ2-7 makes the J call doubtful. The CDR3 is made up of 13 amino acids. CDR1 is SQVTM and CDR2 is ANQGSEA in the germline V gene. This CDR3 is CSVEEGDTYEQYF. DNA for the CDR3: TGCAGCGTTGAAGAAGGGGACACCTACGAGCAGTACTTC.

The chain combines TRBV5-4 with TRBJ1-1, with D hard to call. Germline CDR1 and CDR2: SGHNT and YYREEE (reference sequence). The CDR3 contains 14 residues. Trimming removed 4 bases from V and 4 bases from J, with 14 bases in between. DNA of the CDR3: TGTGCCAGCAGCCCGACGATAGAGGGCACTGAAGCTTTCTTT. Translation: CASSPTIEGTEAFF.

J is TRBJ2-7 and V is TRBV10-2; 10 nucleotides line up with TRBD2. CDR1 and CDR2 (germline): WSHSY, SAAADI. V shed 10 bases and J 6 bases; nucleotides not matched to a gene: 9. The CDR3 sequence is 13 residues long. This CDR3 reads CATLAGGIGEQYF. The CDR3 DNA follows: TGCGCCACCTTAGCGGGGGGCATAGGCGAGCAGTACTTC.

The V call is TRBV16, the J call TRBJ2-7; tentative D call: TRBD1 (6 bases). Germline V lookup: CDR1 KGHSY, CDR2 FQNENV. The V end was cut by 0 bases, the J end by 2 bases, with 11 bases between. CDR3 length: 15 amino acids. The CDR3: CASSQSGASPYEQYF. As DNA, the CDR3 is TGTGCCAGCAGCCAATCGGGGGCCAGCCCCTACGAGCAGTACTTC.

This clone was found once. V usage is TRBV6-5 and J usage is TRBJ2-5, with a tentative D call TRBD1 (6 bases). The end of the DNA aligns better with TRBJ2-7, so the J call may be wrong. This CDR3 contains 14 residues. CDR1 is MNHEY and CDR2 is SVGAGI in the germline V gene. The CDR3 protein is CASNLRGSAREQYF. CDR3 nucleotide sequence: TGTGCCAGCAATCTCAGGGGAAGTGCGCGCGAGCAGTACTTC.

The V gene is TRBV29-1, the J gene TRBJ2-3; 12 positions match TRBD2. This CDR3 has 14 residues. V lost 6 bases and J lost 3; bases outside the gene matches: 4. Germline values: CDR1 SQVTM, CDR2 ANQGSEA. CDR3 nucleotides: TGCAGCGTCTCACTAGCGGGGGGAACAGATACGCAGTATTTT. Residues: CSVSLAGGTDTQYF.

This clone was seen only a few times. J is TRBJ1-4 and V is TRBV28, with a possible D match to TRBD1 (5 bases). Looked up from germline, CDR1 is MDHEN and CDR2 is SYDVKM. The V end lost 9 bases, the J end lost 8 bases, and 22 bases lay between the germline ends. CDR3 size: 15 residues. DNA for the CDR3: TGTGCCAGAATCCCCTTCGGGCAGGGAGGAGAAAAACTGTTTTTT. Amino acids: CARIPFGQGGEKLFF.

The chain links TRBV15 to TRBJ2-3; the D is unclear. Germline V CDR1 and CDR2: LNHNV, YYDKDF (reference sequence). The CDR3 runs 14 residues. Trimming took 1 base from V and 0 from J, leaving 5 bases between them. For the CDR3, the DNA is TGTGCCACCAGCAGAGGGAGTAGCACAGATACGCAGTATTTT. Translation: CATSRGSSTDTQYF.

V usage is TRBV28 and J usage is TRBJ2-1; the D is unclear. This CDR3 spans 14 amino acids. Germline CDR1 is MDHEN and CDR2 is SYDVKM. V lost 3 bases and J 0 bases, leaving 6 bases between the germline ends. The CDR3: CASSFVSSYNEQFF. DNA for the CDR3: TGTGCCAGCAGTTTTGTCAGCTCCTACAATGAGCAGTTCTTC.